The rows below give T cell receptor beta chains drawn from one sample of a study of blood T cell repertoires in COVID-19. Sequenced by immunoSEQ multiplex PCR; TCRdb stores in-frame clones only, minus some. The sample holds some 69,000 clones; 85% to 90% are singletons and the top ten take about 5%. The specimen sequenced was peripheral blood. All receptors come from a woman in her 50s with active COVID-19. The CDR3 runs from the conserved cysteine through the conserved F or W. The D gene is left open where the match is weak.

J	D	V	CDR3	DNA
TRBJ2-7	TRBD2	TRBV24-1	CATSDFWSGRALGQYF	TGTGCCACCAGTGATTTTTGGAGCGGGAGGGCCTTAGGGCAGTACTTC
TRBJ2-2	TRBD2	TRBV18	CASSPPGLAGGSAGELFF	TGTGCCAGCTCACCACCGGGGCTAGCGGGAGGAAGCGCCGGGGAGCTGTTTTTT
TRBJ1-2	.	TRBV11-2	CASSLVLRDQADGYTF	TGTGCCAGCAGCTTAGTCCTGAGGGATCAAGCGGATGGCTACACCTTC
TRBJ2-1	TRBD2	TRBV11-2	CASSLALGTSAVGEQFF	TGTGCCAGCAGCTTAGCCCTCGGGACTAGTGCCGTGGGTGAGCAGTTCTTC
TRBJ1-4	.	TRBV28	CASRTPGGADSATNEKLFF	TGTGCCAGCAGAACCCCCGGGGGAGCCGACTCAGCAACTAATGAAAAACTGTTTTTT
TRBJ2-3	.	TRBV7-9	CAIPGPLAPSTDTQYF	TGTGCCATCCCCGGCCCACTAGCACCTAGCACAGATACGCAGTATTTT
TRBJ1-1	.	TRBV6-1	CASSEDRNTEAFF	TGTGCCAGCAGTGAGGACAGGAACACTGAAGCTTTCTTT
TRBJ1-5	.	TRBV2	CARGGMSGNQPQHF	TGTGCCAGAGGGGGTATGTCAGGCAATCAGCCCCAGCATTTT
TRBJ1-4	TRBD1	TRBV11-2	CASSLGVARDRASNEKLFF	TGTGCCAGCAGCTTAGGGGTCGCCCGGGACAGGGCGTCTAATGAAAAACTGTTTTTT
TRBJ2-7	TRBD1	TRBV2	CASSKQGNEQYF	TGTGCCAGCAGTAAACAGGGGAACGAGCAGTACTTC